This T cell receptor (beta chain) was identified in a study of molecular identifiers for immune sequencing clone quantification. For the study at large: With replicates, the RNA of about 20,000 or 100,000 naive CD8 cells was split five ways and four were sequenced.

TCRdb re-analysed the PCR reads in MiXCR, keeping a single row per CDR3 protein. The data hold about 640,000 distinct CDR3 sequences, with 15% to 20% observed a single time. Findings and caveats of the study: Whereas naive cells kept under 1% of molecules in clones above 20 RNA copies, such clones held over 97% in effectors.

This clonotype showed up just a few times. The antigen remains undetermined. CDR1 and CDR2 (germline): SGHDT, YYEEEE. V dropped 2 bases and J dropped 0 bases, with 8 bases sitting between them. The CDR3 is 14 residues long. This TCR derives from a human donor in good health. Some libraries in this study had Jurkat cell RNA spiked in. Material for sequencing was naive CD8+ T cells from blood, with Jurkat cell RNA spiked in. Stated subset: FACS-sorted CD8+CD4-CCR7+CD45RA+ naive T cells. The gene calls are TRBV5-6 and TRBJ1-1; D remains unclear. The CDR3 DNA reads TGTGCCAGCAGCTTTGGGGTTCTGAACACTGAAGCTTTCTTT. This sequence encodes CASSFGVLNTEAFF.